What follows are 29 T cell receptor beta chains derived from one specimen sequenced in a study of blood T cells in healthy people across ages. Using a J-beta primer mix together with a sample-barcoded 5' primer, a second PCR was run for roughly 7 to 12 cycles. In TCRdb, the 5' RACE reads were re-called with MiXCR into one record per CDR3 protein. This table holds about 930,000 distinct CDR3 sequences, almost 30% found once. The same specimen was also included in a second study, on T cells of mothers and their children.

The source material was blood. These receptor sequences come from a woman between 35 and 50 years old in good health.

The genes are TRBV7-3 and TRBJ2-2; 9 nucleotides agree with TRBD2. The trim removed 2 bases at V and 1 base at J, leaving 8 bases unmatched. CDR3 length: 18 residues. Germline CDR1 is SGHTA and CDR2 is FQGTGA. CDR3 bases: TGTGCCAGCAGCTTATACCCGAGCGGGGGGATGAACACCGGGGAGCTGTTTTTT. Its protein product is CASSLYPSGGMNTGELFF.

The rearrangement links TRBV6-6 to TRBJ2-3, with 7 positions matching TRBD2. The germline V gene encodes CDR1 MNHNY and CDR2 SVGAGI (reference sequence). Trimming took 4 bases from V and 2 from J; bases not matched to a gene: 9. The CDR3 covers 16 residues. The DNA for the CDR3 is TGTGCCAGCAGTTCCCGGGGACTATCAACCACAGATACGCAGTATTTT. Translating it yields CASSSRGLSTTDTQYF.

In its sample, this clonotype was seen many times. This chain uses TRBV20-1 with TRBJ2-4; no definite D call. Looked up from germline, CDR1 is DFQATT and CDR2 is SNEGSKA (reference sequence). V dropped 3 bases and J dropped 0 bases, with 9 bases sitting between them. CDR3 length: 14 residues. CDR3 sequence: CSASLQLAKNIQYF. CDR3 DNA: TGCAGTGCTAGTTTACAATTAGCCAAAAACATTCAGTACTTC.

This clonotype was detected only a few times. J is TRBJ1-5 and V is TRBV10-3; 9 nucleotides match TRBD1. Trimming took 5 bases from V and 6 from J; bases not matched to a gene: 8. The CDR3 spans 15 residues. Germline V gene sequence: CDR1 ENHRY, CDR2 SYGVKD. The CDR3 region has the DNA TGTGCCATCAGTCCGGACAGGGGCAAAAGTCAGCCCCAGCATTTT. Translation gives CAISPDRGKSQPQHF.

The chain carries TRBV18 and TRBJ1-1; 9 bases line up with TRBD1. Germline V lookup: CDR1 KGHSH, CDR2 LQKENI. The trim removed 8 bases at V and 1 base at J, leaving 8 bases unmatched. CDR3 size: 15 residues. The CDR3: CASRTGGEWNTEAFF. The CDR3 nucleotides are TGTGCCAGCCGTACAGGGGGCGAATGGAACACTGAAGCTTTCTTT.

This clonotype was seen more than once but under ten times. J is TRBJ2-7 and V is TRBV4-1; a weak D match, TRBD2 (6 bases). The V gene's germline CDR1 is MGHRA and CDR2 YSYEKL. This CDR3 contains 15 residues. Trimming took off 3 bases at V and 5 bases at J, with 17 bases between the two ends. The CDR3: CASSQVGRGGHEQYF. The CDR3 DNA reads TGCGCCAGCAGCCAGGTCGGGCGGGGCGGTCACGAGCAGTACTTC.

Comments on this clonotype: Just one base apart from a much larger clone, this may be a read error. The rearrangement links TRBV5-1 to TRBJ2-7; D perhaps matches TRBD2 (7 bases). CDR3 length: 16 amino acids. Trimming stripped 0 bases from V and 3 bases from J, with 16 bases between. The V gene's germline CDR1 is SGHRS and CDR2 YFSETQ. The chain's CDR3 is CASSLGGGRGNYEQYF. The CDR3 DNA follows: TGCGCCAGCAGCTTGGGCGGGGGCCGGGGAAACTACGAGCAGTACTTC.

In regard to this clonotype: One end of the junction fails to match germline, which may point to a read error. The chain uses TRBV4-3 and TRBJ2-1; 9 bases line up with TRBD1. Germline V lookup: CDR1 LGHNA, CDR2 YSLEER. The CDR3 covers 16 residues. The CDR3 DNA is TGCGCCAGTAGCCAAGATCTGGGACAGGGTAATCGTGAGCGGTTCTTC. This encodes CASSQDLGQGNRERFF.

V gene TRBV28 combines with J gene TRBJ2-1; maybe TRBD2 (6 bases). With 1 base removed from V and 7 bases from J, the gap between germline ends came to 23 bases. Germline CDR1 is MDHEN and CDR2 is SYDVKM. The CDR3 runs 18 residues. The CDR3 DNA reads as TGTGCCAGCAGTTTATCGGGACTCCCCAACTCGGAACGAAATGAGCAGTTCTTC. This translates into CASSLSGLPNSERNEQFF.

This clonotype was detected only a few times. The chain uses TRBV3-1 and TRBJ2-5; 8 positions match TRBD2. The CDR3 runs to 16 residues. V lost 0 bases and J lost 2; bases outside the gene matches: 5. Germline assignment: CDR1 LGHDT and CDR2 YNNKEL (reference sequence). The CDR3 here is CASSQDGAGEQETQYF. As DNA, the CDR3 is TGTGCCAGCAGCCAAGACGGAGCGGGGGAACAAGAGACCCAGTACTTC.

The V gene is TRBV6-2 or TRBV6-3, the J gene TRBJ2-5, with 8 bases fitting TRBD1. The CDR3 totals 17 residues. CDR1 is MNHEY, CDR2 SVGEGT, per germline. The trim removed 0 bases at V and 5 bases at J, leaving 11 bases unmatched. The CDR3 sequence: CASSYSKGDRLRETQYF. CDR3 in DNA: TGTGCCAGCAGTTACTCGAAGGGGGACAGGCTTCGCGAGACCCAGTACTTC.

This clonotype was seen a few times. This rearrangement joins TRBV27 to TRBJ1-4, with D possibly matching TRBD1 (6 bases). Trimming took off 6 bases at V and 7 bases at J, with 15 bases between the two ends. This CDR3 spans 14 amino acids. Germline values: CDR1 MNHEY, CDR2 SMNVEV (reference sequence). The CDR3 protein is CASSLGGGGEKLFF. CDR3 DNA sequence: TGTGCCAGCAGCCTGGGGGGCGGGGGTGAAAAACTGTTTTTT. The full variable domain, completed using reference TRBV27 and TRBJ1-4, is EAQVTQNPRYLITVTGKKLTVTCSQNMNHEYMSWYRQDPGLGLRQIYYSMNVEVTDKGDVPEGYKVSRKEKRNFPLILESPSPNQTSLYFCASSLGGGGEKLFFGSGTQLSVL.

This clonotype was seen a few times. The chain carries TRBV9 and TRBJ2-4; D is unresolved. Trimming stripped 0 bases from V and 2 bases from J, with 15 bases between. The CDR3 loop spans 17 amino acids. Germline CDR1 and CDR2: SGDLS and YYNGEE. The CDR3, as DNA: TGTGCCAGCAGCGTAGTACTGAGCCTTGGGACCAAAAACATTCAGTACTTC. Translated, it gives CASSVVLSLGTKNIQYF.

This clonotype was detected many times. This chain links TRBV5-1 with TRBJ1-6; a weak D match, TRBD1 (5 bases). Germline V gene sequence: CDR1 SGHRS, CDR2 YFSETQ. This CDR3 region has 16 residues. V shed 2 bases and J shed 9 bases, with 18 bases lying between them. The CDR3 nucleotides read TGCGCCAGCAGCTTAAAACCCGGGACGGATAGTTCACCCCTCCACTTT. It translates to CASSLKPGTDSSPLHF.

For this clonotype: A much bigger clone sits one base away, suggesting this may be a read error. The chain links TRBV5-1 to TRBJ2-5, with TRBD1 identical over 7 bases. The germline V gene has CDR1 SGHRS and CDR2 YFSETQ. This CDR3 comprises 14 residues. With V trimmed by 3 bases and J by 4 bases, 6 bases remained unmatched. This chain's CDR3 is CASSWVRQGETQYF. CDR3 DNA: TGCGCCAGCAGCTGGGTTAGACAGGGAGAGACCCAGTACTTC.

This clonotype was detected a few times. The chain carries TRBV21-1 and TRBJ1-1. TRBV21-1 constitutes a pseudogene. The CDR3 covers 15 residues. DNA for the CDR3: TGTGCCACCGATGACCGGAAGGTCACGGACTCTGAAGCTTTCTTT. This translates into CATDDRKVTDSEAFF.

The gene calls are TRBV25-1 and TRBJ2-1, with 12 bases fitting TRBD2. The V and J ends lost 5 bases and 3 bases, in that order; junction bases with no gene match: 8. The germline CDR1 and CDR2 sequences are MGHDK and SYGVNS. The CDR3 is made up of 17 amino acids. The CDR3 spells CASSRLAGAPRYNEQFF. The CDR3 DNA reads TGTGCCAGCAGTAGACTAGCGGGGGCTCCTCGCTACAATGAGCAGTTCTTC.

V usage is TRBV6-5 and J usage is TRBJ1-1, with D possibly TRBD1 on 5 matching bases. The CDR3 covers 14 residues. CDR1 is MNHEY, CDR2 SVGAGI, per germline. The V end was cut by 5 bases, the J end by 6 bases, with 16 bases between. This CDR3 is CASSRGGEKSEAFF. As DNA, the CDR3 is TGTGCCAGCAGTCGGGGGGGTGAGAAATCTGAAGCTTTCTTT.

The V and J genes are TRBV15 and TRBJ2-3; a weak D match, TRBD1 (5 bases). The length of the CDR3 is 16 residues. V gave up 0 bases and J gave up 2 bases, with 12 bases separating them. The germline gives CDR1 LNHNV, CDR2 YYDKDF (reference sequence). The CDR3 nucleotides read TGTGCCACCAGCAGAGATAGGGGTAGAACCACAGATACGCAGTATTTT. This gives the protein CATSRDRGRTTDTQYF.

The sample holds many counts of this clonotype. The chain links TRBV4-1 to TRBJ2-7; 7 positions agree with TRBD2. With 0 bases clipped from V and 4 bases from J, the junction kept 6 bases outside the gene matches. The CDR3 totals 15 residues. Per germline, CDR1 MGHRA and CDR2 YSYEKL. The DNA for the CDR3 is TGCGCCAGCAGCCAAGAACCCGGGAGGAGGTACGAGCAGTACTTC. Protein: CASSQEPGRRYEQYF.

This sequence joins TRBV19 and TRBJ1-5; 7 bases fit TRBD1. V shed 7 bases and J 6 bases; nucleotides not matched to a gene: 9. This CDR3 contains 14 residues. Germline V gene sequence: CDR1 LNHDA, CDR2 SQIVND (reference sequence). DNA for the CDR3: TGTGCCAGTAAAACAGGACAGGCGACTCAGCCCCAGCATTTT. As protein: CASKTGQATQPQHF.

In this sample, this clonotype turned up many times. The chain joins TRBV20-1 to TRBJ1-2; 11 positions match TRBD1. V lost 5 bases, J lost 4 bases, and 6 bases stayed unmatched. Germline loops: CDR1 DFQATT, CDR2 SNEGSKA (reference sequence). CDR3 length: 14 residues. The CDR3 reads CSAPRDRGIYGYTF. The CDR3 bases are TGCAGTGCTCCCCGGGACAGGGGGATCTATGGCTACACCTTC.

The chain joins TRBV5-1 to TRBJ2-3, with D unresolved. The CDR3 contains 12 residues. Germline CDR1 reads SGHRS; CDR2 reads YFSETQ. V was clipped by 5 bases and J by 2 bases, with 6 bases between them. This CDR3 reads CASRTATDTQYF. DNA of the CDR3: TGCGCCAGCAGGACCGCCACAGATACGCAGTATTTT.

The rearrangement links TRBV7-6 to TRBJ2-4; 8 bases are shared with TRBD2. The CDR3 is 19 residues long. With 1 base clipped from V and 0 bases from J, the junction kept 11 bases outside the gene matches. Per germline, CDR1 SGHVS and CDR2 FNYEAQ. Written as DNA, the CDR3 is TGTGCCAGCAGCTTAGGCCGGGGGGGGCCACGCCAAGCCAAAAACATTCAGTACTTC. It codes for CASSLGRGGPRQAKNIQYF.

The chain couples TRBV4-1 to TRBJ2-3; 9 positions match TRBD2. Germline CDR1 reads MGHRA; CDR2 reads YSYEKL. The CDR3 sequence is 16 residues long. With V trimmed by 2 bases and J by 2 bases, 5 bases remained unmatched. CDR3 region: CASSQLLAGITDTQYF. CDR3 DNA: TGCGCCAGCAGCCAACTTCTAGCGGGGATCACAGATACGCAGTATTTT.

Concerning this clonotype: This may be a read error: a much more frequent sequence differs by one nucleotide. The V call is TRBV7-2, the J call TRBJ2-3; 8 nucleotides align to TRBD2. This CDR3 spans 18 amino acids. Looked up from germline, CDR1 is SGHTA and CDR2 is FQGNSA. The CDR3 sequence: CASGLVTSGIKYTDTQYF. Here the CDR3 DNA reads TGTGCCAGCGGCTTAGTCACTAGCGGCATAAAGTACACAGATACGCAGTATTTT. Full variable domain (missing parts from reference TRBV7-2 and TRBJ2-3): GAGVSQSPSNKVTEKGKDVELRCDPISGHTALYWYRQSLGQGLEFLIYFQGNSAPDKSGLPSDRFSAERTGGSVSTLTIQRTQQEDSAVYLCASGLVTSGIKYTDTQYFGPGTRLTVL.

About this clonotype: A read error may account for a junction end that differs from germline. The chain has TRBV12-3 or TRBV12-4 and TRBJ2-1, with D maybe TRBD2 (6 bases). This CDR3 spans 11 amino acids. The CDR3 here is CASRVRREQLF. The CDR3 coding sequence is TGTGCTAGCAGGGTGAGGAGGGAGCAGTTATTC.

This clonotype occurred a few times. The gene calls are TRBV27 and TRBJ1-2, with TRBD1 as a possible D gene (6 bases). CDR3 size: 14 residues. Germline V gives CDR1 MNHEY, CDR2 SMNVEV (reference sequence). Trimming left V 2 bases short and J 5 bases short, with 12 bases between. The CDR3 DNA reads as TGTGCCAGCAGTTTAAGGGGGGGATGTTATGGCTACACCTTC. Encoded protein: CASSLRGGCYGYTF.

This clonotype was seen a handful of times. CDR3 residues: CASSAAGFQETQYF. The CDR3 DNA is TGTGCCAGCAGTGCAGCGGGGTTCCAAGAGACCCAGTACTTC. The rearrangement uses TRBV27 and TRBJ2-5; 7 positions match TRBD2. V shed 5 bases and J 1 base; nucleotides not matched to a gene: 4. Germline CDR1 and CDR2: MNHEY and SMNVEV (reference sequence). The CDR3 extends over 14 amino acids.